These T cell receptor beta chains were read from a single sample in a study of control samples from healthy donors and cancer patients. The repertoire was sequenced with immunoSEQ multiplex PCR; TCRdb's copy has only in-frame clones and lacks some. The sample gives about 250,000 clones, over 70% of which show up once; roughly 15% is in the top ten. The material sequenced was PBMCs. The receptors shown here come from a woman aged 55-69 years with lung cancer. CDR3s include the opening cysteine and the closing phenylalanine or tryptophan. D genes are given only for firm matches. Size values are once, few and many counts, or a class for expanded clones, and some rows have none.

CDR3aa	CDR3nt	abundance	v_gene	j_gene	d_gene
CASSQAGAGGELFF	TGTGCCAGCAGCCAAGCAGGGGCGGGCGGGGAGCTGTTTTTT	.	TRBV3-1/TRBV3-2	TRBJ2-2	.
CASSPGPLYNEQFF	TGTGCCAGCTCACCAGGGCCCCTATACAATGAGCAGTTCTTC	.	TRBV18	TRBJ2-1	.
CASSPPQGAGQPQHF	TGTGCCAGCTCACCACCGCAAGGGGCCGGGCAGCCCCAGCATTTT	.	TRBV18	TRBJ1-5	.
CATSDGGQGDTGELFF	TGTGCCACCAGTGATGGAGGACAGGGAGACACCGGGGAGCTGTTTTTT	.	TRBV24-1	TRBJ2-2	TRBD1
CASSPGGAGEKLFF	TGTGCCAGCAGTCCAGGGGGCGCCGGTGAAAAACTGTTTTTT	.	TRBV2	TRBJ1-4	TRBD1
CATSRIRGDTQYF	TGTGCCACCAGCAGAATTCGAGGAGATACGCAGTATTTT	.	TRBV15	TRBJ2-3	.
CASSEAGYQPQHF	TGCGCCAGCAGTGAGGCAGGGTACCAGCCCCAGCATTTT	.	TRBV10-2	TRBJ1-5	.
CASKNSINSPLHF	TGTGCCAGCAAGAACAGTATTAATTCACCCCTCCACTTT	.	TRBV2	TRBJ1-6	.
CASSSQGSSGYTF	TGTGCCAGCAGTTCACAGGGAAGTAGTGGCTACACCTTC	.	TRBV2	TRBJ1-2	.
CASSPGRDRGARETQYF	TGTGCCAGCAGCCCCGGGAGGGATCGAGGGGCGAGGGAGACCCAGTACTTC	few	TRBV5-4	TRBJ2-5	TRBD2
CASSYSIPVYEQYF	TGTGCCAGCAGTTACTCGATCCCGGTTTACGAGCAGTACTTC	.	TRBV6-5	TRBJ2-7	.
CASSPGAGSQHF	TGTGCCAGCTCTCCCGGGGCCGGGTCCCAGCATTTT	.	TRBV7-9	TRBJ1-5	.
CASSPSLAGGWDEQFF	TGTGCCAGCAGCCCCTCCCTAGCGGGAGGGTGGGATGAGCAGTTCTTC	.	TRBV7-7	TRBJ2-1	TRBD2
CASSLRMGYNEQFF	TGTGCCAGCAGTCTACGGATGGGTTACAATGAGCAGTTCTTC	.	TRBV6-6	TRBJ2-1	.
CASSARSSNYGYTF	TGTGCCAGCAGCGCGCGCTCTAGTAACTATGGCTACACCTTC	few	TRBV5-6	TRBJ1-2	.
CASSWRSTDTQYF	TGCGCCAGCAGCTGGCGAAGCACAGATACGCAGTATTTT	.	TRBV5-1	TRBJ2-3	.
CASSLELQGNRGYTF	TGTGCCAGCAGCTTGGAATTACAGGGGAACCGTGGCTACACCTTC	.	TRBV5-6	TRBJ1-2	TRBD1
CASSFRQGSGETQYF	TGCGCCAGCAGCTTTAGGCAGGGATCCGGAGAGACCCAGTACTTC	.	TRBV5-1	TRBJ2-5	.
CASTLGGGRETQYF	TGTGCCAGCACCTTAGGTGGGGGGCGGGAGACCCAGTACTTC	.	TRBV3-1/TRBV3-2	TRBJ2-5	.
CASSFLPLADSYNEQFF	TGTGCCAGCAGCTTCCTCCCTCTAGCGGACTCCTACAATGAGCAGTTCTTC	.	TRBV7-9	TRBJ2-1	TRBD2
CASSITGATEAFF	TGTGCCAGCAGCATTACAGGGGCCACTGAAGCTTTCTTT	.	TRBV7-9	TRBJ1-1	TRBD1
CATSRTSFDEQFF	TGTGCCACCAGCAGGACTAGTTTCGATGAGCAGTTCTTC	.	TRBV15	TRBJ2-1	.
CASNPTGLVYQPQHF	TGTGCCAGTAATCCAACAGGTTTGGTTTATCAGCCCCAGCATTTT	.	TRBV19	TRBJ1-5	.
CASSEPSGLSTDTQYF	TGTGCCAGCAGTGAGCCCAGCGGGCTGAGCACAGATACGCAGTATTTT	.	TRBV2	TRBJ2-3	.
CASSVGGLAGEQFF	TGTGCCAGCAGCGTAGGCGGCCTGGCGGGTGAGCAGTTCTTC	.	TRBV9	TRBJ2-1	.
CATSRAGGSNQPQHF	TGTGCCACCAGCAGAGCAGGGGGTAGCAATCAGCCCCAGCATTTT	.	TRBV15	TRBJ1-5	TRBD1
CASRQGGYSNQPQHF	TGTGCCAGTAGGCAGGGGGGTTATAGCAATCAGCCCCAGCATTTT	.	TRBV19	TRBJ1-5	TRBD1
CASSLGQGPNQPQHF	TGCGCCAGCAGCTTGGGACAGGGTCCAAATCAGCCCCAGCATTTT	.	TRBV5-1	TRBJ1-5	TRBD1
CASTVIPGTGNTEAFF	TGTGCCAGCACCGTTATCCCCGGGACAGGAAACACTGAAGCTTTCTTT	.	TRBV11-2	TRBJ1-1	TRBD1
CASSLRRDNQPQHF	TGTGCCAGCAGCTTACGCAGGGATAATCAGCCCCAGCATTTT	.	TRBV7-2	TRBJ1-5	.
CASSLLGQGNTEAFF	TGTGCCAGCAGCTTGCTAGGACAGGGGAACACTGAAGCTTTCTTT	few	TRBV5-4	TRBJ1-1	TRBD1
CASSLDRGGVSSNTGELFF	TGCGCCAGCAGTCTCGACAGGGGGGGGGTGTCTTCGAACACCGGGGAGCTGTTTTTT	.	TRBV5-1	TRBJ2-2	TRBD1
CASSWVGIMNTEAFF	TGTGCCAGCAGTTGGGTGGGCATCATGAACACTGAAGCTTTCTTT	.	TRBV6-6	TRBJ1-1	.